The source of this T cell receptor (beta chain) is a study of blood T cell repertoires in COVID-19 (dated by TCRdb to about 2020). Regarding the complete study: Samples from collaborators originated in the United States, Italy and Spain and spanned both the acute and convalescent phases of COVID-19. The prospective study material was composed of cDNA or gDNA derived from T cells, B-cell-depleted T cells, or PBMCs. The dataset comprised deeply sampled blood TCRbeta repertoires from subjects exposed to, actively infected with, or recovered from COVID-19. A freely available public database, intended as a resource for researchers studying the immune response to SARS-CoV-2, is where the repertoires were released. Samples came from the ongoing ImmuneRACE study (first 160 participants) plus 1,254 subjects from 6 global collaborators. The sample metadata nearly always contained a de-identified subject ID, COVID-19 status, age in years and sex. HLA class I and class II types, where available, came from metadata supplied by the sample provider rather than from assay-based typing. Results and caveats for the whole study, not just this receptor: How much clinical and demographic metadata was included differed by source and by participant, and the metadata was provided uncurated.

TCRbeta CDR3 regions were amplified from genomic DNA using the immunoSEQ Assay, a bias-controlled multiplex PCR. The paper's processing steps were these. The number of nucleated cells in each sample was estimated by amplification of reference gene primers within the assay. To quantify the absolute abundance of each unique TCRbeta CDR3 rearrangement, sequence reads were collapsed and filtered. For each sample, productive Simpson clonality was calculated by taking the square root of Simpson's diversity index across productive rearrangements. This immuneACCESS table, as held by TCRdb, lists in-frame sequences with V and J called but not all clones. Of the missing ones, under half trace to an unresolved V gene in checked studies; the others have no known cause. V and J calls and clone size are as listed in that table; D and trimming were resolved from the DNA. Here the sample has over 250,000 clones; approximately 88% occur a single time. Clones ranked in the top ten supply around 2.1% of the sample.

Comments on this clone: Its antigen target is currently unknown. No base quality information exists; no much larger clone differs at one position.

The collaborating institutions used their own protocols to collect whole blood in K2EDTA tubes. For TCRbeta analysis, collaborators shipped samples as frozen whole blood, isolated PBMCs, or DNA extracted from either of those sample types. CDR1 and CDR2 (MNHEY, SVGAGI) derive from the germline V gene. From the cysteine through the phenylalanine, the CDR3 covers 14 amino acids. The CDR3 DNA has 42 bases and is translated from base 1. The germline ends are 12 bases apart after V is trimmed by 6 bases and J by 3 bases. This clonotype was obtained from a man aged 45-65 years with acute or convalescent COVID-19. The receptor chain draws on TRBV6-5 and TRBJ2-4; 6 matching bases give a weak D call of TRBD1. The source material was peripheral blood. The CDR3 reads CASRQTGLKNIQYF. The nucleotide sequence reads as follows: TGTGCCAGCAGACAGACAGGACTCAAAAACATTCAGTACTTC.